This T cell receptor (beta chain) was sequenced for a study of radiotherapy plus CTLA-4 blockade in lung cancer (dated by TCRdb to 2017 to 2018). In the study overall: Among enrolled patients, roughly 17% had an objective response and roughly 31% reached disease control.

The library was prepared using the immunoSEQ multiplex PCR assay. The source is immuneACCESS, and TCRdb retained only in-frame sequences with V and J called. Part of the clones is not carried over; for the studies checked, unresolved V genes explain less than half of this, and the remainder is unexplained. For this sample there are around 44,000 clones; approximately 77% appear just once. Over 2.5% of the sample comes from the top ten. Remarks on this clone: Its binding antigen is unknown. The record has no base qualities; no much larger clone is one base away.

The germline V gene encodes CDR1 MGHDK and CDR2 SYGVNS. The trim is 0 bases for V and 1 base for J, with a gap of 9 bases between the germline ends. Counted from cysteine to phenylalanine, this CDR3 has 16 amino acids. The CDR3 DNA has 48 bases and is translated from base 1. The study tested focal radiation therapy combined with CTLA-4 blockade (ipilimumab) in patients with chemo-refractory metastatic non-small-cell lung cancer. On the study overall, not on this receptor specifically: After treatment with radiotherapy and ipilimumab, TCR clones that came from tumors expanded in the peripheral blood. Early dynamic changes in blood T cell clones, together with increased serum interferon-beta after radiation, were reported as the strongest predictors of response.

The TCR comes from a human donor with non-small cell lung cancer whose response to radiotherapy plus ipilimumab could not be evaluated. Source: peripheral blood, taken from a patient treated with radiotherapy plus ipilimumab. The rearranged chain carries TRBV25-1 and TRBJ2-2; the D gene is possibly TRBD2, with 5 bases matching. The nucleotide sequence reads as follows: TGTGCCAGCAGTGAATATTCAGGACTGAACACCGGGGAGCTGTTTTTT. Its amino acids are CASSEYSGLNTGELFF.